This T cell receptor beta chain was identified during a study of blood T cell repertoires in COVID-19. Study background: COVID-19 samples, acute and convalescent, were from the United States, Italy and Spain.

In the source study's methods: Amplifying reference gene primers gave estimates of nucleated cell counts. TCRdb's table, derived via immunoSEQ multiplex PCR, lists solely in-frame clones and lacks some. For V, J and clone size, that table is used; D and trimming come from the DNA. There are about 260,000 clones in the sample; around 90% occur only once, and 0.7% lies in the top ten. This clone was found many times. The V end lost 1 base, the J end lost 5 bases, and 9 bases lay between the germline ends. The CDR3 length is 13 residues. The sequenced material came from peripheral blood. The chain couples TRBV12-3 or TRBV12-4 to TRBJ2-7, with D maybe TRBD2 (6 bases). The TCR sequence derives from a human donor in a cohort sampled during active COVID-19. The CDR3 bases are TGTGCCAGCAGTTTAGGGAGGAGGGACGAGCAGTACTTC. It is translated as CASSLGRRDEQYF.